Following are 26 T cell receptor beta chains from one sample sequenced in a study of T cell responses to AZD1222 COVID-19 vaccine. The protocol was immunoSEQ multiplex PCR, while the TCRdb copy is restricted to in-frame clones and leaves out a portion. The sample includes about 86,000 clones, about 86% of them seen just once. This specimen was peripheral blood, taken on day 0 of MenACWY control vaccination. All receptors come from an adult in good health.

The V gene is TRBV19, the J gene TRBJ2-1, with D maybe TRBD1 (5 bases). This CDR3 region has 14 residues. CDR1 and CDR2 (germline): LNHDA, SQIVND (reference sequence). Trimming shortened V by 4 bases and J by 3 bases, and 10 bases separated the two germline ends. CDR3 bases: TGTGCCAGTAGTAATAGGGGCGGCTACAATGAGCAGTTCTTC. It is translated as CASSNRGGYNEQFF.

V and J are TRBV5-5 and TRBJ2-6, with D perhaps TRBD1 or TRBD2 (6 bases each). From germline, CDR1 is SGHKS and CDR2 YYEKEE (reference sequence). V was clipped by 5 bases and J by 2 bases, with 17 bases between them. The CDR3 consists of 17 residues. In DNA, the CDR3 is TGTGCCAGCAGGGTTGGGGGGCGAGGTACTGGGGCCAACGTCCTGACTTTC. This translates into CASRVGGRGTGANVLTF.

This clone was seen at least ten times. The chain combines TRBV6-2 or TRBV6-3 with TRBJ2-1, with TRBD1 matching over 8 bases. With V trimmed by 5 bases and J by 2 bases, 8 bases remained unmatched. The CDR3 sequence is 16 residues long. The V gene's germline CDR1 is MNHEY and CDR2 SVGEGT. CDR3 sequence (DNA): TGTGCCAGCAGTAACGACCTGGACAGGGCCTACAATGAGCAGTTCTTC. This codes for CASSNDLDRAYNEQFF.

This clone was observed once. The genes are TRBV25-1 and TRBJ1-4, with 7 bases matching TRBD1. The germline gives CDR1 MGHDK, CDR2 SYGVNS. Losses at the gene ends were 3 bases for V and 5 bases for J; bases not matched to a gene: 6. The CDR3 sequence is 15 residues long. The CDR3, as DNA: TGTGCCAGCAGTGATCCGGGACAGAAGAATGAAAAACTGTTTTTT. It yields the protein CASSDPGQKNEKLFF.

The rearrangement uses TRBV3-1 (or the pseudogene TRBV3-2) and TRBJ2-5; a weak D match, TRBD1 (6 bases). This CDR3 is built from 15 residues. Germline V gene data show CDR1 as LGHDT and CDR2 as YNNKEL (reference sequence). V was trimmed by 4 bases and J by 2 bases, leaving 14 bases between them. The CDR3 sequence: CASSPRRTVQETQYF. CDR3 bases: TGTGCCAGCAGCCCACGTAGGACAGTTCAAGAGACCCAGTACTTC.

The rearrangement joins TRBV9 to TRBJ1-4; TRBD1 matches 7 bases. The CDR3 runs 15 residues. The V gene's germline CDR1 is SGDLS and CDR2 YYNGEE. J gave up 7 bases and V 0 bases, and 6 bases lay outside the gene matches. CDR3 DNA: TGTGCCAGCAGCGTAGGGTTAGGGGGCGGTGAAAAACTGTTTTTT. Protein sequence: CASSVGLGGGEKLFF. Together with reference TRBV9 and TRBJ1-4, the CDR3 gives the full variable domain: DSGVTQTPKHLITATGQRVTLRCSPRSGDLSVYWYQQSLDQGLQFLIQYYNGEERAKGNILERFSAQQFPDLHSELNLSSLELGDSALYFCASSVGLGGGEKLFFGSGTQLSVL.

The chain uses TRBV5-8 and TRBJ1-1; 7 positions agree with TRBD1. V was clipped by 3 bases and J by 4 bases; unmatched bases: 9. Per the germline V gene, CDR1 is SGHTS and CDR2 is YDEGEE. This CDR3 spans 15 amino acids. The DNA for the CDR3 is TGTGCCAGCAGCTGGAATCCGGGACAGAGCACTGAAGCTTTCTTT. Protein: CASSWNPGQSTEAFF. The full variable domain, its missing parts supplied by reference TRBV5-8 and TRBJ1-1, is EAGVTQSPTHLIKTRGQQATLRCSPISGHTSVYWYQQALGLGLQFLLWYDEGEERNRGNFPPRFSGRQFPNYSSELNVNALELEDSALYLCASSWNPGQSTEAFFGQGTRLTVV.

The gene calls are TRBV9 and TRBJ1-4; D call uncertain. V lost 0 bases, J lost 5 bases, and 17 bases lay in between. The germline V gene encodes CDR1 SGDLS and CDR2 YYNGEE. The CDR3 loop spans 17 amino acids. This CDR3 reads CASSVGTLLGNNEKLFF. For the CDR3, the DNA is TGTGCCAGCAGCGTAGGGACTCTGCTAGGCAACAATGAAAAACTGTTTTTT.

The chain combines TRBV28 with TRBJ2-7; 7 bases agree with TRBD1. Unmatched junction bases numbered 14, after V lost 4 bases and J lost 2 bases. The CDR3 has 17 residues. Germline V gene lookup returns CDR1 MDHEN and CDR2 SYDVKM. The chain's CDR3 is CASSSLNLRDSPYEQYF. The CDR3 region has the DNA TGTGCCAGCAGTTCCCTTAATCTTAGGGACAGCCCCTACGAGCAGTACTTC.

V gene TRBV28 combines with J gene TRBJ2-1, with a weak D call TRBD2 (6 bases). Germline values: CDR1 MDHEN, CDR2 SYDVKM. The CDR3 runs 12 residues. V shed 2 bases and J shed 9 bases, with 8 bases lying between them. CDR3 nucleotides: TGTGCCAGCAGTTTACGGGGGATTGAGCAGTTCTTC. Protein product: CASSLRGIEQFF.

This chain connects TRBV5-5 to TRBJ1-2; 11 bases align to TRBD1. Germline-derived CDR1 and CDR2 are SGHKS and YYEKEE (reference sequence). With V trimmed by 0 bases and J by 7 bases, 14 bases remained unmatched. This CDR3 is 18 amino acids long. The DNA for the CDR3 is TGTGCCAGCAGCTTGGCCGCCACCGGGACAGGGGGGATAATTGGCTACACCTTC. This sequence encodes CASSLAATGTGGIIGYTF.

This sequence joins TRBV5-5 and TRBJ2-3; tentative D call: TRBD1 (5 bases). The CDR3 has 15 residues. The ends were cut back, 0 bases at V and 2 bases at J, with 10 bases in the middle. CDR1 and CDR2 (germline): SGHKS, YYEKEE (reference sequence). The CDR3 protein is CASSLEGNPTDTQYF. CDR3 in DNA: TGTGCCAGCAGCTTGGAGGGGAACCCCACAGATACGCAGTATTTT.

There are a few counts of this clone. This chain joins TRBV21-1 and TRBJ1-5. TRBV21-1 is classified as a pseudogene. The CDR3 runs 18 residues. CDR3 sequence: CASSKGMGGGHSNQPQHF. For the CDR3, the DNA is TGTGCCAGCAGCAAAGGGATGGGCGGAGGCCATAGCAATCAGCCCCAGCATTTT.

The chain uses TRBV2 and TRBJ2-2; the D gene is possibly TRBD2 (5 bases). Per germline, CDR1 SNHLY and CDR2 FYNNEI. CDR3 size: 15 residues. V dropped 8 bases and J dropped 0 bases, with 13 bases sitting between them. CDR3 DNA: TGTGCCAGCCGGGCAGGAGGTTCGAACACCGGGGAGCTGTTTTTT. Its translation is CASRAGGSNTGELFF.

The DNA of the CDR3 is TGCGCCAGCAGCCAGGGACCTATCATGAACACTGAAGCTTTCTTT. Encoded protein: CASSQGPIMNTEAFF. J is TRBJ1-1 and V is TRBV4-1; tentative D call: TRBD1 (5 bases). The CDR3 is 15 amino acids. Looked up from germline, CDR1 is MGHRA and CDR2 is YSYEKL. Trimming removed 3 bases from V and 0 bases from J, with 11 bases in between.

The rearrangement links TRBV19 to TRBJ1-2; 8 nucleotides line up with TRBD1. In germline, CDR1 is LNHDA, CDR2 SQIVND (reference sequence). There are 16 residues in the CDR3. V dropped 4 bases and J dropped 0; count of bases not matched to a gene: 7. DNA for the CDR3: TGTGCCAGTAGTACTACGGCACAGGGGGCTAACTATGGCTACACCTTC. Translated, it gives CASSTTAQGANYGYTF. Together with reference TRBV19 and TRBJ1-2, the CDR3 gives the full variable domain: DGGITQSPKYLFRKEGQNVTLSCEQNLNHDAMYWYRQDPGQGLRLIYYSQIVNDFQKGDIAEGYSVSREKKESFPLTVTSAQKNPTAFYLCASSTTAQGANYGYTFGSGTRLTVV.

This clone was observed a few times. Here the CDR3 reads CASSPAGTGSTEAFF. The CDR3 bases are TGTGCCAGCAGCCCAGCCGGGACAGGGAGCACTGAAGCTTTCTTT. The chain couples TRBV28 to TRBJ1-1; 9 nucleotides match TRBD1. Germline CDR1 is MDHEN and CDR2 is SYDVKM. With V trimmed by 6 bases and J by 4 bases, 9 bases remained unmatched. The CDR3 is made up of 15 amino acids.

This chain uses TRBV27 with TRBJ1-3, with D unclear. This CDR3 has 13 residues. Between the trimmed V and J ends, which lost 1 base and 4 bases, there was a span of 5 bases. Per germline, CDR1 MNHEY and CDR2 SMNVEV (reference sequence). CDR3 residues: CASSLLQGNTIYF. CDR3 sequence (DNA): TGTGCCAGCAGTTTATTACAGGGAAACACCATATATTTT.

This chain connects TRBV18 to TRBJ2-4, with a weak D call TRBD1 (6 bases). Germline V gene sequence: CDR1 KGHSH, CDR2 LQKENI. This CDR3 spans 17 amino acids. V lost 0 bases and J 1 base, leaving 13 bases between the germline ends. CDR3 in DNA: TGTGCCAGCTCACCACCCCGGACAGTAAGCGCCAAAAACATTCAGTACTTC. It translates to CASSPPRTVSAKNIQYF.

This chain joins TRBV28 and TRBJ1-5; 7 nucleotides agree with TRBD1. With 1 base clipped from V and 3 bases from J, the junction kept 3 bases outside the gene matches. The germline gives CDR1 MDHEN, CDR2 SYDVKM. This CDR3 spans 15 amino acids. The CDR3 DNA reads TGTGCCAGCAGTTTATTGGGACAGTCCAATCAGCCCCAGCATTTT. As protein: CASSLLGQSNQPQHF.

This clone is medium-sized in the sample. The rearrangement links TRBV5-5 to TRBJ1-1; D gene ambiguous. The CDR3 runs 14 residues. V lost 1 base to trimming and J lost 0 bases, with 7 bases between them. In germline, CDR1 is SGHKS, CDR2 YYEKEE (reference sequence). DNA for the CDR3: TGTGCCAGCAGCTTGCAGAAAATGAACACTGAAGCTTTCTTT. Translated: CASSLQKMNTEAFF.

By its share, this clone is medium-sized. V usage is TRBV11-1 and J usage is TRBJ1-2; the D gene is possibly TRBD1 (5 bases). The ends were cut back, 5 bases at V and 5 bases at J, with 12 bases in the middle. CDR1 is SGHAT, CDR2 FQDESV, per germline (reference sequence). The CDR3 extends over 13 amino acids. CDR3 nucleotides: TGTGCCAGCAGCCCCGGCAGGGAGTATGGCTACACCTTC. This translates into CASSPGREYGYTF.

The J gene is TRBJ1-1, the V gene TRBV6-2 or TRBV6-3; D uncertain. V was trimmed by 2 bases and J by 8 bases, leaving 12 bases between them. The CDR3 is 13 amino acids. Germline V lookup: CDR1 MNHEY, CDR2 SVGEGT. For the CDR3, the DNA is TGTGCCAGCAGTTACGGGCGGAGTCAGGAAGCTTTCTTT. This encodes CASSYGRSQEAFF.

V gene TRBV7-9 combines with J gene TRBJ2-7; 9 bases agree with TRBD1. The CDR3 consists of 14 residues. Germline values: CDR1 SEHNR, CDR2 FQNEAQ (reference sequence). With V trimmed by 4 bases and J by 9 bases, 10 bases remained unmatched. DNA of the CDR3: TGTGCCAGCAGCTCGTCCCGGGACAGGGAGCGGCAGTACTTC. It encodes CASSSSRDRERQYF. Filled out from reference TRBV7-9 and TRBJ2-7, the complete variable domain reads DTGVSQNPRHKITKRGQNVTFRCDPISEHNRLYWYRQTLGQGPEFLTYFQNEAQLEKSRLLSDRFSAERPKGSFSTLEIQRTEQGDSAMYLCASSSSRDRERQYFGPGTRLTVT.

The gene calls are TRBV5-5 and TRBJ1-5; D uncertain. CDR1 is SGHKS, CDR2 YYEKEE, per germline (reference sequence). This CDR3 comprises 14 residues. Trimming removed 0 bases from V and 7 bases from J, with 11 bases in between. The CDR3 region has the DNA TGTGCCAGCAGCTTGGACGTTCAAGGCCAGCCCCAGCATTTT. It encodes CASSLDVQGQPQHF.

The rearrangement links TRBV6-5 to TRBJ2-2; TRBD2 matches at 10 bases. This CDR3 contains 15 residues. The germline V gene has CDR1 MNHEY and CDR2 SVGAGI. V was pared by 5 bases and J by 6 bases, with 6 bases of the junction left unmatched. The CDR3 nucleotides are TGTGCCAGCAGTCCCTTGAGCGGGGGGGCCGGGGAGCTGTTTTTT. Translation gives CASSPLSGGAGELFF.